This TCR beta chain emerged from a study of shared T cell receptors in the human thymus. Sequencing used immunoSEQ multiplex PCR; TCRdb keeps in-frame clones, though not all of them. The table includes hundreds of thousands of clones, approximately 78% detected once. Trimming cost V 7 bases and J 3 bases; bases outside gene matches: 8. Germline V gives CDR1 LNHDA, CDR2 SQIVND (reference sequence). The CDR3 is 15 amino acids. The same data also contributed to another study, on human thymus T cells.

The source material was thymocytes. This receptor was obtained from a boy under three years old with a congenital heart defect. This chain joins TRBV19 and TRBJ1-3; the match to TRBD1 covers 8 bases. CDR3 amino acids: CASTPGDRGGNTIYF. CDR3 coding DNA: TGTGCCAGTACCCCCGGCGACAGGGGTGGAAACACCATATATTTT.